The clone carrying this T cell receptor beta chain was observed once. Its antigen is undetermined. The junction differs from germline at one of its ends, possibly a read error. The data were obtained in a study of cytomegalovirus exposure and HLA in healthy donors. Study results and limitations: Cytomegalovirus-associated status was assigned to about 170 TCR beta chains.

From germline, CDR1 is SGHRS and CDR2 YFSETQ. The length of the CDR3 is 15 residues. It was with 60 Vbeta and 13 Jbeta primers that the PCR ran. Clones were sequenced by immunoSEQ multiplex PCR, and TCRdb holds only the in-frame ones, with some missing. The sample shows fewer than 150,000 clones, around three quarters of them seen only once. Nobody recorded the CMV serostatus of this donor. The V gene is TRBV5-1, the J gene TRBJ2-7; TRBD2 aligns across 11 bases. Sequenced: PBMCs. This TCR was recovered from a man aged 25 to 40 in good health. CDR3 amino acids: CVSSLVAGGPGERYF. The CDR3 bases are TGCGTCAGCAGCTTGGTAGCGGGAGGGCCGGGTGAGCGGTACTTC.